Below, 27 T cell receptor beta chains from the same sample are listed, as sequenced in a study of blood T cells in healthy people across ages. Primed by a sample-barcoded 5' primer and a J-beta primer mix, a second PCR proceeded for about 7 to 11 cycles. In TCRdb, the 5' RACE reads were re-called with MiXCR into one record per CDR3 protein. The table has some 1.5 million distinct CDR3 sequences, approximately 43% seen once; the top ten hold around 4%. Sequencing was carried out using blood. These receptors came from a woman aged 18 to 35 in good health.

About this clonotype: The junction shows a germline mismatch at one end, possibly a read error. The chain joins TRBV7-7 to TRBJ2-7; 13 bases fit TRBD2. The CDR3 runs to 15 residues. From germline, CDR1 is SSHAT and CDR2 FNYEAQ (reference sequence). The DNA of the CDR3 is TGTGCTAGCAGCCCCGGACTAGCGGGAGTAGTGGTCCAGTACTTC. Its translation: CASSPGLAGVVVQYF.

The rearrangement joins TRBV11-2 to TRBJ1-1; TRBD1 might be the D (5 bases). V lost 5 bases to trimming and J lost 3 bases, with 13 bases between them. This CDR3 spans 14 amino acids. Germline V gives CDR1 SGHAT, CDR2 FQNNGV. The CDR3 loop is CASSPQGGYTEAFF. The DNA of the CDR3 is TGTGCCAGCAGCCCTCAGGGAGGGTACACTGAAGCTTTCTTT.

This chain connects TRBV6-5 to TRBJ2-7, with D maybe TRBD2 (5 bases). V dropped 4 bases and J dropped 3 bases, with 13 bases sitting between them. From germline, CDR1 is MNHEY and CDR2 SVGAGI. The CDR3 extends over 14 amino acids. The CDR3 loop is CASSFRRVFYEQYF. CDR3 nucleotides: TGTGCCAGCAGTTTCAGGCGGGTCTTCTACGAGCAGTACTTC.

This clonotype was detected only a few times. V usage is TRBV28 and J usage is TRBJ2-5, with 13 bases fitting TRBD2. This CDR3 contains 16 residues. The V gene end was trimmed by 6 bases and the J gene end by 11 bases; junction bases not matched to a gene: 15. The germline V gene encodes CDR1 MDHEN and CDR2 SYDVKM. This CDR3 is CASRLTLGLAGRKQYF. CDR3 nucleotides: TGTGCCAGCAGGCTTACCTTGGGACTAGCGGGAAGGAAGCAGTACTTC.

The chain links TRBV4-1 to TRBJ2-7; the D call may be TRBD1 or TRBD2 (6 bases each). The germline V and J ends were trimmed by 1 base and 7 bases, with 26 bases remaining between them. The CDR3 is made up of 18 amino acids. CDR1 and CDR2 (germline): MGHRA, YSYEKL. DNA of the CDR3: TGCGCCAGCAGCCAAGGCCCGCCGGCTAGCGATGGGGACAATGAGCAGTACTTC. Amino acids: CASSQGPPASDGDNEQYF.

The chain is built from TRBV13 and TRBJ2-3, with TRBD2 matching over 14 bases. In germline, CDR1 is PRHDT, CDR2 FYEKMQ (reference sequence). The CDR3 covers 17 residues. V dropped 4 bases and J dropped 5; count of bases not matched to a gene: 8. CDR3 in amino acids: CASSYGLAGGAIDTQYF. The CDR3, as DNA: TGTGCCAGCAGCTACGGACTAGCGGGGGGAGCCATAGATACGCAGTATTTT. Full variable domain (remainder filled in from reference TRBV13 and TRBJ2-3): AAGVIQSPRHLIKEKRETATLKCYPIPRHDTVYWYQQGPGQDPQFLISFYEKMQSDKGSIPDRFSAQQFSDYHSELNMSSLELGDSALYFCASSYGLAGGAIDTQYFGPGTRLTVL.

The CDR3 region is CSAPWGRYQETQYF. The CDR3 region has the DNA TGCAGTGCACCGTGGGGCAGATACCAAGAGACCCAGTACTTC. This chain connects TRBV20-1 to TRBJ2-5, with D perhaps matching TRBD1 (5 bases). This CDR3 spans 14 amino acids. The V end was cut by 6 bases, the J end by 0 bases, with 14 bases between. The germline CDR1 and CDR2 sequences are DFQATT and SNEGSKA (reference sequence).

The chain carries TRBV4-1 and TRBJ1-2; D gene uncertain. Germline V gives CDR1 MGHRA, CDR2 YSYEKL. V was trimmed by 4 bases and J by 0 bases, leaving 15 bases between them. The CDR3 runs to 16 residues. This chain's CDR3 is CASSPKGFATNYGYTF. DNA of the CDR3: TGCGCCAGCAGCCCTAAAGGATTCGCAACTAACTATGGCTACACCTTC.

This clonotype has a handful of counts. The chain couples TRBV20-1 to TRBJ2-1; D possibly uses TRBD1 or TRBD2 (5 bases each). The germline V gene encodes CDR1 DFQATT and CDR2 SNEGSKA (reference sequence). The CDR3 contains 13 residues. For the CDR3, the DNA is TGCAGAGTGGTTCGGGACCAGAACAATGAGCAGTTCTTC. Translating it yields CRVVRDQNNEQFF.

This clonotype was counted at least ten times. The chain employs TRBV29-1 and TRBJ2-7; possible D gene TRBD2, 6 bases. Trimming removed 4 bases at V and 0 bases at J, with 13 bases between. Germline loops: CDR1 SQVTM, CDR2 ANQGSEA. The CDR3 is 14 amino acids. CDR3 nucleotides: TGCAGCGTTGCGGGACTTTTAAGCTCCTACGAGCAGTACTTC. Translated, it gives CSVAGLLSSYEQYF.

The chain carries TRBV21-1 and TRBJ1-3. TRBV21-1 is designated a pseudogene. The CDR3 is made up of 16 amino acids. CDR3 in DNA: TGTGCCAGCAGCAAAGAGACACTCTTCTCTGGAAACACCATATATTTT. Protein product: CASSKETLFSGNTIYF.

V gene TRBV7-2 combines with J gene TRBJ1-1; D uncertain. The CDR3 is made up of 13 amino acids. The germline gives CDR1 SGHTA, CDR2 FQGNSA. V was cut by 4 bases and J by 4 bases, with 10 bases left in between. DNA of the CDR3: TGTGCCAGCAGCTCGCAGATGGTCACTGAAGCTTTCTTT. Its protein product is CASSSQMVTEAFF.

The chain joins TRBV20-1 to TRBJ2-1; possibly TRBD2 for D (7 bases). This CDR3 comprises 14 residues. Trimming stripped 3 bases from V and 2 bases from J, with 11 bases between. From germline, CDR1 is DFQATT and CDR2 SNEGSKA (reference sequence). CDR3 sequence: CSASRGAAYNEQFF. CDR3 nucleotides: TGCAGTGCTAGTCGGGGGGCTGCCTACAATGAGCAGTTCTTC.

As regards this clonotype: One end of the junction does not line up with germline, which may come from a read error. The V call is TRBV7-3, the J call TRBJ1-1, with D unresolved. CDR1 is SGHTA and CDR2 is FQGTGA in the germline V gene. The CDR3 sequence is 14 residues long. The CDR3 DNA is TGTGCCAGCAGCTTAATCCCCATGAACATTGAAGCTTTCTTT. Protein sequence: CASSLIPMNIEAFF.

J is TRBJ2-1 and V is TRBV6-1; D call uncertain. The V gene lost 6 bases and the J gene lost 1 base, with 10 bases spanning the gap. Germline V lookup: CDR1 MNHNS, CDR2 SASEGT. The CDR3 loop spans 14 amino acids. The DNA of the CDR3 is TGTGCCAGCAGATTGGACGGATCCTACAATGAGCAGTTCTTC. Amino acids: CASRLDGSYNEQFF.

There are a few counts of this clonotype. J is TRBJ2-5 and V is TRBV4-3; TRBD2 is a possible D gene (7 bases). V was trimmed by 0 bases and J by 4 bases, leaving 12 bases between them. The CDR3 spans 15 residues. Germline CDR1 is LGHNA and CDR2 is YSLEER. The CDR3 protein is CASSQDWGGAETQYF. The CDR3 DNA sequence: TGCGCCAGCAGCCAAGATTGGGGGGGGGCAGAGACCCAGTACTTC.

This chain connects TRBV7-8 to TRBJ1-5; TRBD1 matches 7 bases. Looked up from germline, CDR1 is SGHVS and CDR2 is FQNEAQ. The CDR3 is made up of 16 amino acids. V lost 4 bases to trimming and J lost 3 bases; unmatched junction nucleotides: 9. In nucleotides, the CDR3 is TGTGCCAGCAGCTCGCCGACAGGGAACGACAATCAGCCCCAGCATTTT. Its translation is CASSSPTGNDNQPQHF.

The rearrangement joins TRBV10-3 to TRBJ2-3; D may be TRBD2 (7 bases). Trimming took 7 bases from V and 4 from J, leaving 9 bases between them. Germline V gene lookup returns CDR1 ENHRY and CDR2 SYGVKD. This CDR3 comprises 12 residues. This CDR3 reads CAIKGGPDTQYF. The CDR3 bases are TGTGCCATCAAGGGGGGGCCAGATACGCAGTATTTT.

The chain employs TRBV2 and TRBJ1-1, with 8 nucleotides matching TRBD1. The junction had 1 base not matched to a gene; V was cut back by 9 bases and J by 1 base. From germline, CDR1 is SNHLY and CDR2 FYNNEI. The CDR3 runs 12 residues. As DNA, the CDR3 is TGTGCCAGGGGGACAGGGAACACTGAAGCTTTCTTT. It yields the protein CARGTGNTEAFF.

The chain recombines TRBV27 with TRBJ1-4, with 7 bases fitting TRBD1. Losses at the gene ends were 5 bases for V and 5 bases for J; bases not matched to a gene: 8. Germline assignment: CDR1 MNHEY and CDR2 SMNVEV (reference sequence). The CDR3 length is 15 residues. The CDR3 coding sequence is TGTGCCAGCAGTCCCCAGGACAGGCTAAATGAAAAACTGTTTTTT. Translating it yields CASSPQDRLNEKLFF. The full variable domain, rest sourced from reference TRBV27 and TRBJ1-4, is EAQVTQNPRYLITVTGKKLTVTCSQNMNHEYMSWYRQDPGLGLRQIYYSMNVEVTDKGDVPEGYKVSRKEKRNFPLILESPSPNQTSLYFCASSPQDRLNEKLFFGSGTQLSVL.

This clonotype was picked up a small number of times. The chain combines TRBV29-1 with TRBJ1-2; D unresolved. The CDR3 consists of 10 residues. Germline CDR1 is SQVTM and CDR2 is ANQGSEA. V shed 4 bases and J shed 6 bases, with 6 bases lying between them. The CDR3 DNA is TGCAGCGTTGTAGGGAATGGCTACACCTTC. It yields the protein CSVVGNGYTF.

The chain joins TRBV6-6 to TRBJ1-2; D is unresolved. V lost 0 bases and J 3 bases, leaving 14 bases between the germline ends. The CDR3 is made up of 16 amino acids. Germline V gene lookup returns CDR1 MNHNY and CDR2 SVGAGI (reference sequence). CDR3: CASSYSPRRSDYGYTF. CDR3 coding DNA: TGTGCCAGCAGTTACTCCCCAAGAAGGTCCGACTATGGCTACACCTTC.

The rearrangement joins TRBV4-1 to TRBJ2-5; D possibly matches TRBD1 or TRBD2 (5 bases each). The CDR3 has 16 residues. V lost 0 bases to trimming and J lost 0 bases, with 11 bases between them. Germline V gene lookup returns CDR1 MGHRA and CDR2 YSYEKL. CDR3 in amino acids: CASSQDPLGDQETQYF. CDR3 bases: TGCGCCAGCAGCCAAGACCCTCTGGGGGACCAAGAGACCCAGTACTTC.

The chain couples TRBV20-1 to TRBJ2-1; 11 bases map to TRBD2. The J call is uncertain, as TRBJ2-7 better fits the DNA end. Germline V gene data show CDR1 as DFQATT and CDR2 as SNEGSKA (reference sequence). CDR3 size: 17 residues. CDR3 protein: CSARTSGGPSSYNEQYF. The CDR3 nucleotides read TGCAGTGCTAGAACTAGCGGGGGCCCCAGCTCCTACAATGAGCAGTACTTC.

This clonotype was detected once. The CDR3 DNA is TGTGCCAGCAGCGGAGGACTCCTAGGGACTTACAATGAGCAGTTCTTC. Protein product: CASSGGLLGTYNEQFF. The rearrangement uses TRBV9 and TRBJ2-1, with D tentatively TRBD2 (6 bases). The V gene lost 3 bases and the J gene lost 4 bases, with 17 bases spanning the gap. Germline V CDR1 and CDR2: SGDLS, YYNGEE. The CDR3 has 16 amino acids.

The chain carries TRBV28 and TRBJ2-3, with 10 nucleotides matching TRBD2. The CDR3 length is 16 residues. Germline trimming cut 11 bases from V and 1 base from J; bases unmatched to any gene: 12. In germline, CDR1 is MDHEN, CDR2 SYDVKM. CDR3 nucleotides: TGTGCCGCCCAACAGCGGGGGGGGATACGCACAGATACGCAGTATTTT. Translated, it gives CAAQQRGGIRTDTQYF.

The CDR3 loop reads CASSFLGTGGWETQYF. The CDR3 region has the DNA TGTGCCAGCAGTTTTCTAGGGACAGGGGGCTGGGAGACCCAGTACTTC. This rearrangement joins TRBV6-2 or TRBV6-3 to TRBJ2-5; TRBD1 agrees at 12 bases. Germline values: CDR1 MNHEY, CDR2 SVGEGT. J gave up 5 bases and V 4 bases, and 8 bases lay outside the gene matches. The CDR3 has 16 amino acids.